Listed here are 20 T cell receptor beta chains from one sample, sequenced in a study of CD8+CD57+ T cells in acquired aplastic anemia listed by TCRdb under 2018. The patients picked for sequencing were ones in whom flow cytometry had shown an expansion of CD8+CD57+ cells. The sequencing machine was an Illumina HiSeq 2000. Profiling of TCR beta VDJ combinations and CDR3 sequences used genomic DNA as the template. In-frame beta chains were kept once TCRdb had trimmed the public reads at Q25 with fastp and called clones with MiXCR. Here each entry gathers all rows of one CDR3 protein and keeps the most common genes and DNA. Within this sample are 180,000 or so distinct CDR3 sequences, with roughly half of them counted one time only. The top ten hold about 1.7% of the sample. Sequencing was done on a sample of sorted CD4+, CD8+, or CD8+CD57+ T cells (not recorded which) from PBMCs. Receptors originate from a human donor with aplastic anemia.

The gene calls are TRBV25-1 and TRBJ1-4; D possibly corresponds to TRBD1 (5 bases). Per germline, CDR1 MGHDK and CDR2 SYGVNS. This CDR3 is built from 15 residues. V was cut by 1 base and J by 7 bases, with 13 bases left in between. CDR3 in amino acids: CASSESDRWSEKLFF. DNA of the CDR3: TGTGCCAGCAGTGAATCAGACAGATGGAGTGAAAAACTGTTTTTT. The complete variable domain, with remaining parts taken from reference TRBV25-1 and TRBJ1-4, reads EADIYQTPRYLVIGTGKKITLECSQTMGHDKMYWYQQDPGMELHLIHYSYGVNSTEKGDLSSESTVSRIRTEHFPLTLESARPSHTSQYLCASSESDRWSEKLFFGSGTQLSVL.

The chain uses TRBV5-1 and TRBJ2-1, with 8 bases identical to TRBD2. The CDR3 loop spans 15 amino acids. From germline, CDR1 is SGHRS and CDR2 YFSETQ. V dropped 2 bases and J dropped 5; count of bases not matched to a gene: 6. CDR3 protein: CASSFSGLADNEQFF. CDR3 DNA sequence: TGCGCCAGCAGCTTCTCAGGACTAGCAGACAATGAGCAGTTCTTC.

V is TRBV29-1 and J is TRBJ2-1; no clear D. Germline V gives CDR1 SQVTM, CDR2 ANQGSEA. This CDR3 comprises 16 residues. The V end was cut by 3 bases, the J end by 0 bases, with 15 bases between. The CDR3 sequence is CSVEVVEESSYNEQFF. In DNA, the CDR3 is TGCAGCGTTGAGGTAGTTGAAGAAAGCTCCTACAATGAGCAGTTCTTC.

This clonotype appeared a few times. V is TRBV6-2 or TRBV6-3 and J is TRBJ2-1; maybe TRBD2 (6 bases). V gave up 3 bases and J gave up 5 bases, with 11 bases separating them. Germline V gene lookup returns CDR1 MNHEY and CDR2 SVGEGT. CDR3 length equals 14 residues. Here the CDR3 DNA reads TGTGCCAGCAGTTATTCCGGGACTCACAATGAGCAGTTCTTC. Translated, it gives CASSYSGTHNEQFF.

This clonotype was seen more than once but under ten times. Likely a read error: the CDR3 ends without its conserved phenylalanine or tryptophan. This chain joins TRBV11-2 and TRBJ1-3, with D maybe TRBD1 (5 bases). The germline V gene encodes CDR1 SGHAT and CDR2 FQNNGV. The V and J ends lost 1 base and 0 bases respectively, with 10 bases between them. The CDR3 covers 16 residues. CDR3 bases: TGTGCCAGCAGCTTAGGGGGACGGAACTCTGGAAACACCATATATTCT. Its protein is CASSLGGRNSGNTIYS.

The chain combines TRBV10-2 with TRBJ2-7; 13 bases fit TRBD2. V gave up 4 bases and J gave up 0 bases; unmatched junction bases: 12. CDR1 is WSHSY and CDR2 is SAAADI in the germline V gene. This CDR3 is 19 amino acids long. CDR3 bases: TGCGCCAGCAGTGGGTTTCGGACTAGCGGGGGCCGGAGCTCCTACGAGCAGTACTTC. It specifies CASSGFRTSGGRSSYEQYF.

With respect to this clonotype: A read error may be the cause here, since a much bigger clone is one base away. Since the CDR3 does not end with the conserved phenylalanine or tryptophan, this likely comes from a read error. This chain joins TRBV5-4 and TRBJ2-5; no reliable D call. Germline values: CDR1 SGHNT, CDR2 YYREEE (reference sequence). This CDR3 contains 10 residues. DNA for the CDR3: TGTGCGTCGGGCAGAGAGACCCAGTACCTC. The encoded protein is CASGRETQYL.

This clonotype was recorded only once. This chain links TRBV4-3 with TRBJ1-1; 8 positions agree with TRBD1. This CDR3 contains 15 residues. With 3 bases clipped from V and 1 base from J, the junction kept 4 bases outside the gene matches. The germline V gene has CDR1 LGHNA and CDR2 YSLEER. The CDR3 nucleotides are TGCGCCAGCAGCCACCCGGACAGGGAGAACACTGAAGCTTTCTTT. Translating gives CASSHPDRENTEAFF.

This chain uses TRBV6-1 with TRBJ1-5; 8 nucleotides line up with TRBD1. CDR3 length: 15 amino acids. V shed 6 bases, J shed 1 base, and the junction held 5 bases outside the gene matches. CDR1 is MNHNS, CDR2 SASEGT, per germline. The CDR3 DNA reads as TGTGCCAGCAGAAGGACAGGGTACAGCAATCAGCCCCAGCATTTT. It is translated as CASRRTGYSNQPQHF.

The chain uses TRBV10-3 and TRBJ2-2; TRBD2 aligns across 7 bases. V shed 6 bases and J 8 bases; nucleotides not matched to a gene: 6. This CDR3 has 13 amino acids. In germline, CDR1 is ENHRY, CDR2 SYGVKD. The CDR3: CAISGGRGGELFF. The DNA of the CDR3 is TGTGCCATCAGCGGCGGGAGAGGTGGGGAGCTGTTTTTT.

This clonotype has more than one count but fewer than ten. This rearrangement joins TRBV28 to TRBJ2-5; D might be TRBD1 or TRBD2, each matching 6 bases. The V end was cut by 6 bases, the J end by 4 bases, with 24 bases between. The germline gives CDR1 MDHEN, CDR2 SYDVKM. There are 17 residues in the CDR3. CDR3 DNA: TGTGCCAGCAGCCCACGGGGGCTTTTTAACCCAAGAGAGACCCAGTACTTC. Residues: CASSPRGLFNPRETQYF.

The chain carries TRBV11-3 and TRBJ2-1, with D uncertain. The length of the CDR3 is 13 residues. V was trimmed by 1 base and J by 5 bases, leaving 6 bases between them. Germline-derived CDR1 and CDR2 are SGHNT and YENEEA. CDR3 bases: TGTGCCAGCAGCTTAGGCAGAGACAATGAGCAGTTCTTC. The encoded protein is CASSLGRDNEQFF.

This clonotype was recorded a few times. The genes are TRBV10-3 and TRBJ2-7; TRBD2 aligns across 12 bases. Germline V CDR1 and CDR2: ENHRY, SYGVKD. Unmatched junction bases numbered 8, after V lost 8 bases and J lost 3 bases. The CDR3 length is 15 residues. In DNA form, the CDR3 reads TGTGCCATCCGGGGGTTGACTAGCGGGAGCTACGAGCAGTACTTC. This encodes CAIRGLTSGSYEQYF.

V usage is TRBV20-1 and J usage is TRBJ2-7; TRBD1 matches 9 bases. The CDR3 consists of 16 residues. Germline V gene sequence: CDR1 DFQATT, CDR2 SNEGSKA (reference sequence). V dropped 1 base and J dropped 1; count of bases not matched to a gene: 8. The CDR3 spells CSARGGDRADSYEQYF. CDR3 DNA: TGCAGTGCTAGAGGGGGGGACAGGGCGGATTCCTACGAGCAGTACTTC.

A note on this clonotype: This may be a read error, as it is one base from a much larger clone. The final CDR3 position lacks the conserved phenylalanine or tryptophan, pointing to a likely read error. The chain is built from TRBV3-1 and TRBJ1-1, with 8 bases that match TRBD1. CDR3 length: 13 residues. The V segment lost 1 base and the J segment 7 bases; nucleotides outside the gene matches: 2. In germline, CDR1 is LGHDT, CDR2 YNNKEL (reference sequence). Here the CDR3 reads CASSQAGTGEAFS. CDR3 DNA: TGTGCCAGCAGCCAAGCTGGGACAGGTGAAGCTTTCTCT.

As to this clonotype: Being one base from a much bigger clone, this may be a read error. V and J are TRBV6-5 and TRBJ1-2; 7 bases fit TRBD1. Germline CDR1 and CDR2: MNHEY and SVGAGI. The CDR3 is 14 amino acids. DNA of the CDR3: TGTGCCAGCAGTTACGGGGGACAGCTCTATGGCTGCACCTTC. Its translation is CASSYGGQLYGCTF.

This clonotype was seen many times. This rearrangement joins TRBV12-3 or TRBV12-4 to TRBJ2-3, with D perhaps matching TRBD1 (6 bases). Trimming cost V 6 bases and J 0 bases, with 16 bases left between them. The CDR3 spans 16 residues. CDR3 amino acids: CASRLTGQTSTDTQYF. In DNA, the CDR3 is TGTGCCAGCAGGTTGACGGGACAAACTAGCACAGATACGCAGTATTTT.

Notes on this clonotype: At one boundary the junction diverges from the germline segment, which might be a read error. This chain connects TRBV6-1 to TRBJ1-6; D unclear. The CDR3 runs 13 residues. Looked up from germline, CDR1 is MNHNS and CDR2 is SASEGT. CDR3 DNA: TGTGCCAGCAGAGAAGGGCTAAATTCACCCCTCCACTTT. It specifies CASREGLNSPLHF.

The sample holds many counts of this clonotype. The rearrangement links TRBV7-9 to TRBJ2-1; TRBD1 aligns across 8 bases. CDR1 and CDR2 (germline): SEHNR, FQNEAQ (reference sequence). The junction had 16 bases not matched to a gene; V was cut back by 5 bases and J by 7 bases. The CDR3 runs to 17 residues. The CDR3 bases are TGTGCCAGCAGCCTCCAAAGGAGACAGGGGAATGGAAATGAGCAGTTCTTC. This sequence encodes CASSLQRRQGNGNEQFF. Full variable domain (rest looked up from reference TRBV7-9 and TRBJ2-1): DTGVSQNPRHKITKRGQNVTFRCDPISEHNRLYWYRQTLGQGPEFLTYFQNEAQLEKSRLLSDRFSAERPKGSFSTLEIQRTEQGDSAMYLCASSLQRRQGNGNEQFFGPGTRLTVL.

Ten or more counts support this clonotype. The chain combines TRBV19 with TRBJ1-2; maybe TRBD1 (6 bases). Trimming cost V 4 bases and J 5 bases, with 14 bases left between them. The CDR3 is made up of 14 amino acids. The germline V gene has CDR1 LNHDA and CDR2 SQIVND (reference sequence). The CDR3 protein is CASSTSGQLYGYTF. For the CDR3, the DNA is TGTGCCAGTAGTACGTCTGGACAGCTATATGGCTACACCTTC.